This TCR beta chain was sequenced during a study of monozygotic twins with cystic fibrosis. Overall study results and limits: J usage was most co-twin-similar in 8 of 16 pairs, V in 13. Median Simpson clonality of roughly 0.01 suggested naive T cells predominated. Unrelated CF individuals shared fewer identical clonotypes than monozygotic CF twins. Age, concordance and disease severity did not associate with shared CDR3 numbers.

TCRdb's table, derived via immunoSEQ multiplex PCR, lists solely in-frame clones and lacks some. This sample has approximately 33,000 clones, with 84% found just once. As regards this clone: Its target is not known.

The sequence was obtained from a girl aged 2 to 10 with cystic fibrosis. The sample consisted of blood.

The CDR3 DNA is TGTGCCAGCAACGGGAAGGGAATAACCTATGGCTACACCTTC. Protein product: CASNGKGITYGYTF. The rearrangement joins TRBV7-9 to TRBJ1-2, with D unresolved. The CDR3 loop spans 14 amino acids. CDR1 is SEHNR, CDR2 FQNEAQ, per germline (reference sequence). The germline V and J ends were trimmed by 7 bases and 4 bases, with 16 bases remaining between them.